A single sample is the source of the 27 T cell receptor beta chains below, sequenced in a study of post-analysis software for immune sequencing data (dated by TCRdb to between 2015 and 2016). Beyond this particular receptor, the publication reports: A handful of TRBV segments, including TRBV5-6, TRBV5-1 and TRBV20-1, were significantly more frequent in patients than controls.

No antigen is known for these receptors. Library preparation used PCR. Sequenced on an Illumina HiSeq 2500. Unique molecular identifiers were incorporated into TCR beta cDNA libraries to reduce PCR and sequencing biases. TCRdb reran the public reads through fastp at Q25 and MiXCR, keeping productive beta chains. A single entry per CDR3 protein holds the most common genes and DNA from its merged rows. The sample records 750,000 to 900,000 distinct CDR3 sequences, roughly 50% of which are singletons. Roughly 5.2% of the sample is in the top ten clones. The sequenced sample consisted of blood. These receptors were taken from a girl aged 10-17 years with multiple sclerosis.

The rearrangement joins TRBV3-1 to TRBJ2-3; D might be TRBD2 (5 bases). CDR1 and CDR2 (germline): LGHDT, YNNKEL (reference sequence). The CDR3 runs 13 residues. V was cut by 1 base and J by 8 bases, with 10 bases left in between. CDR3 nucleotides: TGTGCCAGCAGCCAAGCTCGAGGAGGTACGCAGTATTTT. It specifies CASSQARGGTQYF.

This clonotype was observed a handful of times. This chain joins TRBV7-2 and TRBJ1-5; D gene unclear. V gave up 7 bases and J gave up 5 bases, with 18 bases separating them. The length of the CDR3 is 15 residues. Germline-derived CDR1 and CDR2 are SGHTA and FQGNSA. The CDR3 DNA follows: TGTGCCAGCACCCTATTAGGAGGCCGAGATCAGCCCCAGCATTTT. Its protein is CASTLLGGRDQPQHF.

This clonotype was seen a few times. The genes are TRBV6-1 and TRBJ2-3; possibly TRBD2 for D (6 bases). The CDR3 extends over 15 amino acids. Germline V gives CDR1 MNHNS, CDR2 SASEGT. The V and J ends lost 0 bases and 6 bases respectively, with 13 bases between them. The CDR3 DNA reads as TGTGCCAGCAGTGAAGCGTCGGGGGAGGCGGATACGCAGTATTTT. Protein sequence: CASSEASGEADTQYF.

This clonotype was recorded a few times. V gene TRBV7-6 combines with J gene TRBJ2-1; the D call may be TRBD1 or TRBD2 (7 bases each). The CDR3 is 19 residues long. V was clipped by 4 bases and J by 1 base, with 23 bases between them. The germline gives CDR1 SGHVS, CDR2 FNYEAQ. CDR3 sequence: CASSSPLVQGRGSYNEQFF. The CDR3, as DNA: TGTGCCAGCAGCTCTCCACTCGTACAGGGGAGGGGGTCCTACAATGAGCAGTTCTTC.

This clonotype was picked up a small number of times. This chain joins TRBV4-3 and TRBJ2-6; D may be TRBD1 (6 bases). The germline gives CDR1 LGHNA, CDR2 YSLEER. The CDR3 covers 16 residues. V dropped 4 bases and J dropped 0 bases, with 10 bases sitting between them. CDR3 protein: CASSRDTSSGANVLTF. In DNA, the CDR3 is TGCGCCAGCAGCCGGGACACAAGCTCTGGGGCCAACGTCCTGACTTTC.

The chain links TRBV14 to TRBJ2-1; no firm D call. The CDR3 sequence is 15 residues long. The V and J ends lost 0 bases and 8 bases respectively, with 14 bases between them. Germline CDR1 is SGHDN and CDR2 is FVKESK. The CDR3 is CASSQEEHFRDEQFF. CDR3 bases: TGTGCCAGCAGCCAAGAGGAACATTTTCGCGATGAGCAGTTCTTC.

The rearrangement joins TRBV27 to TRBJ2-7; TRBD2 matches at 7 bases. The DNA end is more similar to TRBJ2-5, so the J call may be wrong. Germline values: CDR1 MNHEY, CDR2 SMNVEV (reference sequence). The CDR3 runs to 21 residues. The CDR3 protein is CASSLSAGLRASGQSKETQYF. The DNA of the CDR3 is TGTGCCAGCAGTTTATCCGCAGGCCTTCGAGCTAGCGGCCAATCTAAAGAGACCCAGTACTTC.

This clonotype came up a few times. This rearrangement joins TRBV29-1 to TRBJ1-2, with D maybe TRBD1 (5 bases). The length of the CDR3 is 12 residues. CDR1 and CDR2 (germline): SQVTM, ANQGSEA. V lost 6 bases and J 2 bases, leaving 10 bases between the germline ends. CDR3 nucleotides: TGCAGCGTCCCAAGACAGAACTATGGCTACACCTTC. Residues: CSVPRQNYGYTF. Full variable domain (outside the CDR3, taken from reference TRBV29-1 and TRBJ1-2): SAVISQKPSRDICQRGTSLTIQCQVDSQVTMMFWYRQQPGQSLTLIATANQGSEATYESGFVIDKFPISRPNLTFSTLTVSNMSPEDSSIYLCSVPRQNYGYTFGSGTRLTVV.

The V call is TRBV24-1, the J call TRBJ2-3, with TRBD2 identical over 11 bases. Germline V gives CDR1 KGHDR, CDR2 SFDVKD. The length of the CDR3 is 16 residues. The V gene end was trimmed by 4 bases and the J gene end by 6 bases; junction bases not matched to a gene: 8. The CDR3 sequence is CATSDSTSGGRDTQYF. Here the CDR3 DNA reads TGTGCCACCAGTGACTCCACTAGCGGGGGTCGGGATACGCAGTATTTT.

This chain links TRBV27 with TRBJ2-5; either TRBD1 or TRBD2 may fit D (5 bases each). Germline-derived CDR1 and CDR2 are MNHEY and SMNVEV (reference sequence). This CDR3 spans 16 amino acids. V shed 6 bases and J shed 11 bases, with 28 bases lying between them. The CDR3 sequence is CASRLGTLNNRDEQYF. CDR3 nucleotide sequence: TGTGCCAGCAGACTGGGGACCCTTAACAATAGAGATGAGCAGTACTTC.

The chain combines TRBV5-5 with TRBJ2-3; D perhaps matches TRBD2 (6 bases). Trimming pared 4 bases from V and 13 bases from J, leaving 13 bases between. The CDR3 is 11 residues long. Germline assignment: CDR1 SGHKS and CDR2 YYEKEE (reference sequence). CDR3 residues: CASSTGIAEYF. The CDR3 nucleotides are TGTGCCAGCAGCACGGGAATAGCGGAGTATTTT.

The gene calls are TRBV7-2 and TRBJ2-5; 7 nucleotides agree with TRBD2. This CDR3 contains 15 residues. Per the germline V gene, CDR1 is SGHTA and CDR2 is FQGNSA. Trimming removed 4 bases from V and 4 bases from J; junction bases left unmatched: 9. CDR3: CASSSAPTSVETQYF. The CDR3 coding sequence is TGTGCCAGCAGCTCGGCCCCCACTAGCGTAGAGACCCAGTACTTC.

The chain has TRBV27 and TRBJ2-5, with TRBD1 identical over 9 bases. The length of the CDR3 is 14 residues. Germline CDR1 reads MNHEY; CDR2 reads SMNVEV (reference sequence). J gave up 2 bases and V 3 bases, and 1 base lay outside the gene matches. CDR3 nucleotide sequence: TGTGCCAGCAGTTTTGACAGGGGGCAAGAGACCCAGTACTTC. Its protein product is CASSFDRGQETQYF.

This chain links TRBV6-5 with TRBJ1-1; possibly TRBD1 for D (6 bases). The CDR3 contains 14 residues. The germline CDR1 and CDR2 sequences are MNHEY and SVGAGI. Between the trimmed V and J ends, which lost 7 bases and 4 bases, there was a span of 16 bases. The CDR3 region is CASNKQPRGTEAFF. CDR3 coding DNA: TGTGCCAGCAATAAACAGCCCAGGGGCACTGAAGCTTTCTTT.

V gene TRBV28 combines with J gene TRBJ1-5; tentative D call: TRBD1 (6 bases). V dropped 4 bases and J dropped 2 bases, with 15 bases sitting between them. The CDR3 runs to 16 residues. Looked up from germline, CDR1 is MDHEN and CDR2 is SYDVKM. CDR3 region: CASSSPTGSGNQPQHF. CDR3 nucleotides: TGTGCCAGCAGTTCTCCGACAGGTAGTGGCAATCAGCCCCAGCATTTT.

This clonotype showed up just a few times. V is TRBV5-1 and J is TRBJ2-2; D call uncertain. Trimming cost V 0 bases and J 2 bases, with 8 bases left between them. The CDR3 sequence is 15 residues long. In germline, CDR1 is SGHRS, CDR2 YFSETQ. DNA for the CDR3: TGCGCCAGCAGCTTGGGGGCAGCTAACACCGGGGAGCTGTTTTTT. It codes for CASSLGAANTGELFF.

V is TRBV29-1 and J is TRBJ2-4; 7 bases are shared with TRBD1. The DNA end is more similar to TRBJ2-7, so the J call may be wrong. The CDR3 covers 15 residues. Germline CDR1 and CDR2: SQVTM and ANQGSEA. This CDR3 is CSVEDLGQETYEQYF. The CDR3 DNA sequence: TGCAGCGTTGAAGATCTAGGACAGGAGACCTACGAGCAGTACTTC.

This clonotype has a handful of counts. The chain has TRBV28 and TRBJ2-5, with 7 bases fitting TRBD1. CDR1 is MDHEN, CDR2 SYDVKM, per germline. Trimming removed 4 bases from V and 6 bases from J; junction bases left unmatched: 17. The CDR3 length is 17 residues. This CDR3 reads CASSSQPGQWARQTQYF. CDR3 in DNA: TGTGCCAGCAGTTCCCAACCGGGACAGTGGGCAAGGCAGACCCAGTACTTC.

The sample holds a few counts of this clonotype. The CDR3 is CSARSVYNEQFF. In nucleotides, the CDR3 is TGCAGTGCTAGATCGGTTTACAATGAGCAGTTCTTC. V usage is TRBV20-1 and J usage is TRBJ2-1, with D unclear. The V gene lost 2 bases and the J gene lost 4 bases, with 6 bases spanning the gap. The length of the CDR3 is 12 residues. Germline V lookup: CDR1 DFQATT, CDR2 SNEGSKA (reference sequence).

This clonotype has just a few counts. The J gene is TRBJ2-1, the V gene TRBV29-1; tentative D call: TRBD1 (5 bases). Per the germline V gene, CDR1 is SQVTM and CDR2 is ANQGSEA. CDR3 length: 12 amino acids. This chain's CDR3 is CSSWGLYNEQFF. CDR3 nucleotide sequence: TGCTCAAGTTGGGGCTTGTACAATGAGCAGTTCTTC.

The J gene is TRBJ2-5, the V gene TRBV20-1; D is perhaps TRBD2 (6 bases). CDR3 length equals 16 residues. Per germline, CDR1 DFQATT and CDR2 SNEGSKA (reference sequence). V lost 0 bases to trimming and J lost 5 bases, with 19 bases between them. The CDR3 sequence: CSARERGALSRETQYF. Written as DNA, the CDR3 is TGCAGTGCTAGAGAGCGGGGAGCCTTGTCCCGGGAGACCCAGTACTTC.

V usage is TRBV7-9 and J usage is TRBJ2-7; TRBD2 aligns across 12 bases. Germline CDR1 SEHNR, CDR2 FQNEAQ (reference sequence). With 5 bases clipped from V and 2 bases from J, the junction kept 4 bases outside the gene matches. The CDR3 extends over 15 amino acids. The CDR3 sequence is CASSHRTSGTYEQYF. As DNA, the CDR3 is TGTGCCAGCAGCCACCGGACTAGCGGGACCTACGAGCAGTACTTC.

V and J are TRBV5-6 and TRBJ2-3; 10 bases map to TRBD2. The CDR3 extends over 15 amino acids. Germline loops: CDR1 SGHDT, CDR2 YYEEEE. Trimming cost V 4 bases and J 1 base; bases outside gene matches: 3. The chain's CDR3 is CASSRAGGGTDTQYF. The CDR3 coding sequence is TGTGCCAGCAGCAGAGCGGGAGGGGGCACAGATACGCAGTATTTT. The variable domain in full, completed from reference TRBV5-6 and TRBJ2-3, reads DAGVTQSPTHLIKTRGQQVTLRCSPKSGHDTVSWYQQALGQGPQFIFQYYEEEERQRGNFPDRFSGHQFPNYSSELNVNALLLGDSALYLCASSRAGGGTDTQYFGPGTRLTVL.

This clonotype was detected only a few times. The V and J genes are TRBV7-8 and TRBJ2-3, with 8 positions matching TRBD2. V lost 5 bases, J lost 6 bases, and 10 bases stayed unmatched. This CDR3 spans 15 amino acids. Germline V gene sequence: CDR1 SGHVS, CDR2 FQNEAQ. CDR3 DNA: TGTGCCAGCAGCCCCCGGAGAAGCGGGAGTGATACGCAGTATTTT. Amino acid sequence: CASSPRRSGSDTQYF.

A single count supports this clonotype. DNA of the CDR3: TGCAGTGCTCGTCCTTTGGGGGCGGCCCACGAGCAGTACTTC. Its protein is CSARPLGAAHEQYF. The J gene is TRBJ2-7, the V gene TRBV20-1, with D perhaps matching TRBD1 (6 bases). V was clipped by 5 bases and J by 5 bases, with 19 bases between them. In germline, CDR1 is DFQATT, CDR2 SNEGSKA (reference sequence). The CDR3 is 14 amino acids.

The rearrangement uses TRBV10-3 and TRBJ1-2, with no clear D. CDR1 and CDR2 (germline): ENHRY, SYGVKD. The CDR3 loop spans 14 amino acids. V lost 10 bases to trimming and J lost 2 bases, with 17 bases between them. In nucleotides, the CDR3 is TGTGCCACGAAGGAGGGAGGGCGGAACTATGGCTACACCTTC. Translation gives CATKEGGRNYGYTF.

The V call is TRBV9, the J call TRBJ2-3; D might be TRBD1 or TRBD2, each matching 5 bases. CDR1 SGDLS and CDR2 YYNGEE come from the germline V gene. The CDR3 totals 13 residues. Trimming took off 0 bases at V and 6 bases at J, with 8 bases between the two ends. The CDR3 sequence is CASSVDGGDTQYF. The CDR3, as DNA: TGTGCCAGCAGCGTAGATGGGGGTGATACGCAGTATTTT.